Listed below are T cell receptor beta chains from one sample, sequenced in a study of OX40 agonist ivuxolimab in advanced cancers. Assay: immunoSEQ multiplex PCR; the TCRdb copy retains only in-frame clones and omits some. The top ten hold around 0.26% of the sample, which has 72,000 or so clones, 87% seen once. The sequencing used CD4+ or CD8+ T cells sorted from blood, collected in a trial of the OX40 agonist ivuxolimab. The receptors come from an adult with an advanced solid tumor such as melanoma, head and neck, liver or kidney cancer. Both conserved end residues are part of each CDR3. Each record gives: V gene, J gene, CDR3 length, CDR3 protein.

v_gene: TRBV7-9; j_gene: TRBJ1-2; len: 13; CDR3aa: CASRVTGDYGYTF
v_gene: TRBV29-1; j_gene: TRBJ2-7; len: 12; CDR3aa: CSVELAGYEQYF
v_gene: TRBV18; j_gene: TRBJ2-5; len: 16; CDR3aa: CASSRLTWGIQETQYF
v_gene: TRBV4-1; j_gene: TRBJ1-1; len: 15; CDR3aa: CASSQGKGGPFGAFF
v_gene: TRBV6-5; j_gene: TRBJ2-3; len: 15; CDR3aa: CASSYGVSTTDTQYF
v_gene: TRBV28; j_gene: TRBJ2-5; len: 13; CDR3aa: CASSLQGTETQYF
v_gene: TRBV6-4; j_gene: TRBJ2-1; len: 15; CDR3aa: CASSDSMDSINEQFF
v_gene: TRBV7-9; j_gene: TRBJ1-4; len: 16; CDR3aa: CASSLGEGAFHEKLFF
v_gene: TRBV5-1; j_gene: TRBJ2-7; len: 15; CDR3aa: CASRFGPEFSYEQYF
v_gene: TRBV2; j_gene: TRBJ2-1; len: 15; CDR3aa: CASRSVLSSYNEQFF
v_gene: TRBV27; j_gene: TRBJ1-2; len: 13; CDR3aa: CASSGTANYGYTF
v_gene: TRBV7-7; j_gene: TRBJ2-7; len: 13; CDR3aa: CASSLGSGHEQYF
v_gene: TRBV5-6; j_gene: TRBJ1-2; len: 15; CDR3aa: CASSWLGGTGYGYTF
v_gene: TRBV5-4; j_gene: TRBJ1-6; len: 14; CDR3aa: CASSPGQGGFSLHF
v_gene: TRBV6-6; j_gene: TRBJ1-1; len: 14; CDR3aa: CASNYPGAGTEAFF
v_gene: TRBV27; j_gene: TRBJ1-2; len: 14; CDR3aa: CASSYRQGPYGYTF
v_gene: TRBV7-8; j_gene: TRBJ2-5; len: 13; CDR3aa: CASSLGSQETQYF
v_gene: TRBV5-1; j_gene: TRBJ2-7; len: 15; CDR3aa: CASSLDQAGGYEQYF
v_gene: TRBV2; j_gene: TRBJ1-2; len: 17; CDR3aa: CASSEGGGGASRYGYTF
v_gene: TRBV27; j_gene: TRBJ1-2; len: 12; CDR3aa: CASTDFRGGYTF
v_gene: TRBV7-2; j_gene: TRBJ2-3; len: 14; CDR3aa: CASSLDGQGDTQYF
v_gene: TRBV21-1; j_gene: TRBJ1-5; len: 18; CDR3aa: CASSKALEGQGPIQPQHF
v_gene: TRBV5-1; j_gene: TRBJ2-7; len: 15; CDR3aa: CASSPRGISLYEQYF
v_gene: TRBV18; j_gene: TRBJ2-1; len: 15; CDR3aa: CASSSGLAGNNEQFF
v_gene: TRBV28; j_gene: TRBJ1-2; len: 13; CDR3aa: CASSLGQEYGYTF
v_gene: TRBV11-3; j_gene: TRBJ2-1; len: 15; CDR3aa: CASSFSDIRYNEQFF
v_gene: TRBV5-1; j_gene: TRBJ2-2; len: 15; CDR3aa: CASLSNSGNTGELFF
v_gene: TRBV28; j_gene: TRBJ1-2; len: 15; CDR3aa: CASRPGQGFLVGYTF